The 6 T cell receptor beta chains below were found in one sample sequenced in a study of response to subunit inactivated influenza vaccine. Each CDR3 protein gets one entry after TCRdb re-called the RT-PCR reads with MiXCR. Of some 480,000 distinct CDR3 sequences listed, 9.5% to 13% are singletons. Sequenced material: PBMCs from blood, taken more than 35 days after vaccination. The receptors here all came from a man in his fifties or sixties who received an inactivated influenza vaccine.

J is TRBJ2-7 and V is TRBV14; D gene ambiguous. Germline assignment: CDR1 SGHDN and CDR2 FVKESK. The CDR3 is 13 amino acids. Trimming cost V 4 bases and J 0 bases, with 7 bases left between them. CDR3 DNA sequence: TGTGCCAGCAGCCCATCAGTCTCCTACGAGCAGTACTTC. This encodes CASSPSVSYEQYF.

The V and J genes are TRBV29-1 and TRBJ2-5, with 7 bases fitting TRBD2. The CDR3 is 13 amino acids. In germline, CDR1 is SQVTM, CDR2 ANQGSEA. The J segment lost 4 bases and the V segment lost 5 bases, leaving 7 bases of the junction unmatched. Here the CDR3 reads CSVRDSGLETQYF. CDR3 nucleotide sequence: TGCAGCGTTCGGGATAGCGGGCTAGAGACCCAGTACTTC. The full variable domain, its missing parts supplied by reference TRBV29-1 and TRBJ2-5, is SAVISQKPSRDICQRGTSLTIQCQVDSQVTMMFWYRQQPGQSLTLIATANQGSEATYESGFVIDKFPISRPNLTFSTLTVSNMSPEDSSIYLCSVRDSGLETQYFGPGTRLLVL.

This clonotype has a handful of counts. The genes are TRBV6-2 or TRBV6-3 and TRBJ2-1; no clear D. The V end was cut by 5 bases, the J end by 7 bases, with 9 bases between. This CDR3 has 12 residues. Germline V lookup: CDR1 MNHEY, CDR2 SVGEGT. The CDR3: CASSDAVNEQFF. The CDR3 nucleotides read TGTGCCAGCAGTGACGCCGTTAATGAGCAGTTCTTC.

The chain joins TRBV20-1 to TRBJ2-1; TRBD2 matches 9 bases. Losses at the gene ends were 1 base for V and 3 bases for J; bases not matched to a gene: 4. This CDR3 comprises 15 residues. Germline loops: CDR1 DFQATT, CDR2 SNEGSKA (reference sequence). The CDR3 here is CSARGSSGIYNEQFF. In DNA, the CDR3 is TGCAGTGCTAGAGGGTCTAGCGGGATCTACAATGAGCAGTTCTTC.

This clonotype was seen a few times. The chain employs TRBV4-1 and TRBJ1-2, with D perhaps TRBD1 (5 bases). The germline CDR1 and CDR2 sequences are MGHRA and YSYEKL. The CDR3 covers 15 residues. Deletions cut 0 bases from V and 2 bases from J, with 10 bases between. The CDR3 nucleotides read TGCGCCAGCAGCCAAGACGGGGACGGCAACTATGGCTACACCTTC. Translated, it gives CASSQDGDGNYGYTF.

This clonotype has only a few counts. This rearrangement joins TRBV12-3 or TRBV12-4 to TRBJ1-5; unclear D gene. V lost 6 bases to trimming and J lost 0 bases, with 9 bases between them. The CDR3 is made up of 14 amino acids. CDR3 sequence: CASRPGSSNQPQHF. In DNA form, the CDR3 reads TGTGCCAGCAGGCCGGGTTCTAGCAATCAGCCCCAGCATTTT.